The following is a TCR beta chain sequence with its context. Everyone who took part was 18 to 89 years old, and they came from over 20 US areas. Each recovered donor of Cohort 3 presented with two negative PCRs, clearance, or symptom resolution. This entry is derived from a study of blood T cell repertoires in COVID-19. For the study at large: Samples of COVID-19 (acute and convalescent) were obtained from the United States, Italy and Spain. PBMCs, B-cell-depleted T cells, or T cells were the source of the cDNA or gDNA that made up the material.

CDR1 is LNHDA, CDR2 SQIVND, per germline (reference sequence). Deletions cut 6 bases from V and 2 bases from J, with 19 bases between. This CDR3 is 16 amino acids long. The protocol was immunoSEQ multiplex PCR, while the TCRdb copy is restricted to in-frame clones and leaves out a portion. Here the sample spans 250,000 to 400,000 clones, around 86% being singletons. The chain uses TRBV19 and TRBJ2-5; a possible D gene is TRBD1 (6 bases). Material for sequencing was PBMCs or T cells enriched from blood (not recorded which). This sequence was found in a man in his fifties or sixties who had recovered from COVID-19. The CDR3 loop reads CASRPSPQGFQETQYF. The DNA of the CDR3 is TGTGCCAGTAGGCCCAGCCCACAGGGTTTTCAAGAGACCCAGTACTTC.